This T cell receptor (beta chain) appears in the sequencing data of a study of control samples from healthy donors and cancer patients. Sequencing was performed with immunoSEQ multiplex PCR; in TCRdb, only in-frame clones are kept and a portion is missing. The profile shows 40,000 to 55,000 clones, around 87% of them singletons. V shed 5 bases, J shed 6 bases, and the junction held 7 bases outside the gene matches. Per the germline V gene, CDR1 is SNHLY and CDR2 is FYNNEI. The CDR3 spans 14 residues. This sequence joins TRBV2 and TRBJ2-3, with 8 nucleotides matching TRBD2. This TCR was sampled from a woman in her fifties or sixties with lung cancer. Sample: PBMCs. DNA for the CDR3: TGTGCCAGCAGTCGGACTAGCTTGGCGGATACGCAGTATTTT. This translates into CASSRTSLADTQYF.